Detailed here is one T cell receptor beta chain. Antigen: not known. Preparation of the TCRbeta library used unique molecular identifiers. TCRdb re-called the PCR reads through MiXCR, storing one row per CDR3 protein. Among 440,000 or so distinct CDR3 sequences listed, 43% were seen once. This specimen belongs to a study of T-cell reconstitution after alpha-beta-depleted transplantation in children. Overall study results and limits: Expanded graft clones numbering several hundred reportedly gave rise to alpha-beta T cells about two months after transplant.

V shed 0 bases and J shed 13 bases, with 9 bases lying between them. Per germline, CDR1 LGHDT and CDR2 YNNKEL (reference sequence). CDR3 length equals 12 residues. The receptor comes from a girl aged 2-10 years with aplastic anemia, due to receive a stem cell transplant. The genes are TRBV3-1 and TRBJ2-2, with D perhaps matching TRBD2 (6 bases). The sequencing used PBMCs, collected before TCRalphabeta/CD19-depleted stem cell transplant. The CDR3 DNA sequence: TGTGCCAGCAGCCAAGACGTGGAGGGGCTGTTTTTT. Its protein product is CASSQDVEGLFF.